The 2 T cell receptor beta chains in this list originate from one sample, sequenced in a study of T cell responses to AZD1222 COVID-19 vaccine. Assay used: immunoSEQ multiplex PCR; TCRdb lists only in-frame clones, some missing. The sample consists of tens of thousands of clones, under 95% of them appearing once. Specimen: peripheral blood, collected on day 0 of AZD1222 vaccination. All receptors come from an adult in good health.

The CDR3: CAWSALRTSGMWGEQYF. The CDR3 DNA reads as TGTGCCTGGAGTGCACTAAGGACTAGCGGGATGTGGGGCGAGCAGTACTTC. The J gene is TRBJ2-7, the V gene TRBV30, with 12 nucleotides matching TRBD2. Germline CDR1 is GTSNPN and CDR2 is SVGIG (reference sequence). This CDR3 comprises 17 residues. Unmatched junction bases numbered 13, after V lost 1 base and J lost 6 bases.

This sequence joins TRBV9 and TRBJ2-1; 10 positions match TRBD2. Germline V CDR1 and CDR2: SGDLS, YYNGEE. The CDR3 contains 15 residues. V lost 4 bases, J lost 7 bases, and 8 bases stayed unmatched. The CDR3 region is CASSSGLAATNEQFF. The CDR3 nucleotides read TGTGCCAGCAGCTCTGGACTAGCGGCAACAAATGAGCAGTTCTTC. The whole variable domain, remainder taken from reference TRBV9 and TRBJ2-1, is DSGVTQTPKHLITATGQRVTLRCSPRSGDLSVYWYQQSLDQGLQFLIQYYNGEERAKGNILERFSAQQFPDLHSELNLSSLELGDSALYFCASSSGLAATNEQFFGPGTRLTVL.